This T cell receptor beta chain was retrieved from a study of T cells in Graves' hyperthyroidism and ophthalmopathy. This clonotype was counted ten times or more. Its antigen is unknown. The CDR3 totals 16 residues. Germline CDR1 reads MDHEN; CDR2 reads SYDVKM. Trimming took 5 bases from V and 5 from J; bases not matched to a gene: 12. The CDR3 regions of TCR beta were amplified from RNA transcripts. HTBI primers were the set used in a first-round RT-PCR of the TCR CDR3. MiXCR, run by TCRdb on the multiplex PCR reads, gives a single entry per CDR3 protein. There are around 500,000 distinct CDR3 sequences in the sample; approximately 15% occur only once, and 14% lies in the top ten. A lack of ophthalmopathy progression within 18 months defined stable Graves' hyperthyroidism. Each 10 ml fresh peripheral blood draw supplied the PBMCs. Overall study findings and caveats: Ophthalmopathy and stable hyperthyroidism were separated by a 13 V-J model.

This TCR was recovered from a woman aged 40 to 50 with Graves' hyperthyroidism. Specimen: blood. The chain carries TRBV28 and TRBJ2-7, with 10 nucleotides matching TRBD1. In DNA form, the CDR3 reads TGTGCCAGCAGTCTTTATCCGGGACAGGGGTTAAACGAGCAGTACTTC. Encoded protein: CASSLYPGQGLNEQYF. Full variable domain (rest looked up from reference TRBV28 and TRBJ2-7): DVKVTQSSRYLVKRTGEKVFLECVQDMDHENMFWYRQDPGLGLRLIYFSYDVKMKEKGDIPEGYSVSREKKERFSLILESASTNQTSMYLCASSLYPGQGLNEQYFGPGTRLTVT.